The T cell receptor (beta chain) described here comes from a study of identical twins (dated by TCRdb to 2015 to 2016). A note on the overall study: TCR alpha and beta repertoires from monozygotic twins, unrelated adults of various ages and cord blood were deep-sequenced to test whether fetal clonotypes persist. To rule out contamination, the twin experiments were replicated at different times with different library preparation protocols.

The CDR3 holds 14 amino acids from the cysteine to the phenylalanine. CDR3 DNA only is kept here, 42 bases in frame from base 1. After removal of 8 bases from V and 2 bases from J, the junction retains 7 bases not matched to a gene. CDR1 and CDR2, per the germline V gene, are MNHEY and SVGEGT. This clonotype was picked up many times. Its antigen is not yet known. No much larger clonotype is one base removed from it; base qualities were not supplied. The protocol used for the library was 5' RACE. The sequencing machine was an Illumina HiSeq 2000. A universal primer binding site was introduced by template switching, and a unique molecular identifier was present in the final cDNA, enabling accurate counting of TCR cDNA molecules. Specific primers in the conserved constant-segment region were used to synthesize first-strand cDNA for TCR alpha and beta chains. To control for contamination, every cDNA library was double barcoded, receiving both a SMART-Mk sample barcode and Illumina barcodes. TruSeq adapter sequences, together with Illumina sample barcodes, were added in two successive PCR steps. The Illumina HiSeq platform was used with custom primers to sequence TCR alpha and beta cDNA libraries. In the paper's pipeline: Raw reads were processed with MiGEC to extract unique molecular identifiers, and MiXCR was used to determine CDR3 positions. For each individual, recombination models were inferred using an EM algorithm with the repgenHMM and IGoR tools. The tcR package in R was used for shared clonotype analysis, with sharing normalized by the product of cloneset sizes. To study raw recombination free of thymic and clonal selection effects, out-of-frame nonproductive sequences were analyzed. The public reads were reprocessed in TCRdb via fastp at Q25 and MiXCR, keeping in-frame beta chains. Each CDR3 protein appears once, grouped with its most common genes and DNA. TCRdb's processing, not the authors', yielded these V and J calls. The sample table holds 310,000 or so distinct CDR3 sequences, of which about 8.9% were seen once. Approximately 2% of the sample goes to the ten largest clones.

Every donor was a healthy Caucasian. Three pairs of female monozygotic twins, all aged 18 to 29 years, were included in the twin cohort. Miltenyi CD45RO+ enrichment and human naive T-cell isolation kits were used to isolate memory (CD45RO+) and naive T cells from PBMC. General study outcomes and caveats: Compared with coincidental sharing between unrelated individuals, out-of-frame TCR alpha sequences shared between twins had an excess of sequences with low generation probability. Because the same donors could not be followed over many years, the conclusions relied on cross-sectional statistical analysis. Abundant cord blood beta clonotypes carried fewer insertions; young adult naive repertoires showed a weaker similar trend, while memory repertoires showed none. Excess twin sharing in beta out-of-frame sequences was weaker because fewer shared sequences lowered the signal-to-noise ratio. Zero-insertion analyses could be partly confounded by invariant T cells such as MAIT and iNKT, although diverse VJ usage argued against such confounding for most clonotypes. Out-of-frame TCR alpha sharing in monozygotic twins was systematically underestimated by recombination models, whereas sharing between unrelated individuals was in agreement with the recombination models.

This sample was also put to use in a study of yellow fever vaccine responses in identical twins. As noted in the second study: According to the authors, in identical twins the way T cells responded to vaccination appeared partly convergent and partly personalized. In the study, vaccine-responding T cell clones were precisely tracked in identical twins.

Material for sequencing was memory (CD45RO+) T cells sorted from blood. In the paper's terms, the cell subset or site label means: CD45RO+ enriched T cells. This TCR derives from a woman aged 18-29 years in good health. The chain couples TRBV6-2 or TRBV6-3 to TRBJ2-3; 7 central bases correspond to TRBD2. The CDR3 sequence is CASRSGRLTDTQYF. The base sequence is TGTGCCAGCCGTAGCGGGCGCCTCACAGATACGCAGTATTTT.